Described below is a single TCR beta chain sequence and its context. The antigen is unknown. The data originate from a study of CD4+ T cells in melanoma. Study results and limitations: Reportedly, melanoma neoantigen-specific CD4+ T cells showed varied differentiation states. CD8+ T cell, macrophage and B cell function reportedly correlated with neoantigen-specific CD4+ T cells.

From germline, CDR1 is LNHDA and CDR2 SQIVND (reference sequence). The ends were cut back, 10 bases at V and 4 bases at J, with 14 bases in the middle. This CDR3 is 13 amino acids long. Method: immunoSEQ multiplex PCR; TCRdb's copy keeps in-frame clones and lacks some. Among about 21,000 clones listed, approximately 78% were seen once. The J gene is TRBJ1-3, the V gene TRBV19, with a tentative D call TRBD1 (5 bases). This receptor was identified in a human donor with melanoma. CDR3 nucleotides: TGTGCCACCCATAGGGGCATCGGAAACACCATATATTTT. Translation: CATHRGIGNTIYF.